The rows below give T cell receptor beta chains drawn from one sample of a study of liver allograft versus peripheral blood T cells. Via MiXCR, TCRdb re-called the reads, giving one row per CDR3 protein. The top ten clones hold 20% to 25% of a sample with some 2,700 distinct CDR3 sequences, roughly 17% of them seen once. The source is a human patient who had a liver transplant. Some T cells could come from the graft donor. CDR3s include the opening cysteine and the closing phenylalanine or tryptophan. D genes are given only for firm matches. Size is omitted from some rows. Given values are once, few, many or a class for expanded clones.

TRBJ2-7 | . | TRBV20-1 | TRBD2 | TGCAGTGCTAGTGACCCTCCGGGACTAGCGACGAGCGAGCAGTACTTC | CSASDPPGLATSEQYF
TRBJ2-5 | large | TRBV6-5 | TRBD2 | TGTGCCAGCAGTTACTCGACCTTGGGGGGGGAGACCCAGTACTTC | CASSYSTLGGETQYF
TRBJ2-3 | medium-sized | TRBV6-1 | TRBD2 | TGTGCCAGCAGTGAACTAGCGGGGGGGCAAGATACGCAGTATTTT | CASSELAGGQDTQYF
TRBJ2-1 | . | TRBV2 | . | TGTGCCAGCAGTGAACTTGTGGGCAATGAGCAGTTCTTC | CASSELVGNEQFF
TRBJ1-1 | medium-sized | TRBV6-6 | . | TGTGCCACCGCGGGGGGGAACACTGAAGCTTTCTTT | CATAGGNTEAFF
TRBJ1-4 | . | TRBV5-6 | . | TGTGCCAGCAGCTTGGATGAAAAACTGTTTTTT | CASSLDEKLFF
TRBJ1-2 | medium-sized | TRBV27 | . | TGTGCCAGCAGTTTTAATTCGGATTCCCCCGATGGCTACACCTTC | CASSFNSDSPDGYTF
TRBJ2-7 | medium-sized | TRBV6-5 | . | TGTGCCAGCAGTTACTCGAACGGGTTCGCGGACGAGCAGTACTTC | CASSYSNGFADEQYF
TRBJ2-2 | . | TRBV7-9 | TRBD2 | TGTGCCAGCAGCTTTTGGGCCCGGGCTAGCGGGAACACCGGGGAGCTGTTTTTT | CASSFWARASGNTGELFF
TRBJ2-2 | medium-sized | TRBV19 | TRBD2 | TGTGCCAGTAGTTCAAGACTAGCGGGGCCTCTAAGGGAGCTGTTTTTT | CASSSRLAGPLRELFF
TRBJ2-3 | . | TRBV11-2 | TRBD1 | TGTGCCAGCAGCTTCCGGGACAGGCAGTCAGATACGCAGTATTTT | CASSFRDRQSDTQYF
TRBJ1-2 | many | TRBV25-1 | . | TGTGCCAGCAGTGAGGGGGGTTATGGCTACACCTTC | CASSEGGYGYTF
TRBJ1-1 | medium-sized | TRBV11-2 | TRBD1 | TGTGCCAGCAGCAACCGGGACAGGAACACTGAAGCTTTCTTT | CASSNRDRNTEAFF
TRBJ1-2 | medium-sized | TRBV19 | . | TGTGCCAGTAGCCCAGGGGCCAGGGGTCGTTATGGCTACACCTTC | CASSPGARGRYGYTF
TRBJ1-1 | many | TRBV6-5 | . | TGTGCCAGCAGACCGGAGGTGAGAGGTGAAGCTTTCTTT | CASRPEVRGEAFF
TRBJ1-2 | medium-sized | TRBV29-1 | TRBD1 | TGCAGCGTTGGACAGGGGGCAATTATCTACACCTTC | CSVGQGAIIYTF
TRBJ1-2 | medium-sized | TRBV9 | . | TGTGCCAGCAGCGTAGGGACCGGTGGCTACACCTTC | CASSVGTGGYTF
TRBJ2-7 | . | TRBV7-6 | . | TGTGCCAGCCAGGAACAGGGAGGCTCCTACGAGCAGTACTTC | CASQEQGGSYEQYF
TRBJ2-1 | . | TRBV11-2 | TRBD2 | TGTGCCAGCAGCCCCGGACTAGCGGGAGAGAATGAGCAGTTCTTC | CASSPGLAGENEQFF
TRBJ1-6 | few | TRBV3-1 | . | TGTGCCAGCAGCCCGAACAGGGAACTACGATCACCCCTCCACTTT | CASSPNRELRSPLHF
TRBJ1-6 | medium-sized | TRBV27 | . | TGTGCCAGCAGTTTAGGGCCAAGCTCCTATAATTCACCCCTCCACTTT | CASSLGPSSYNSPLHF
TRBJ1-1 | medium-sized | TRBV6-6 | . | TGTGCCATCCTGGGGGGCAGGACTGAAGCTTTCTTT | CAILGGRTEAFF
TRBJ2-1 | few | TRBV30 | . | TGTGCCTGGAGTCGAAACAATGAGCAGTTCTTC | CAWSRNNEQFF
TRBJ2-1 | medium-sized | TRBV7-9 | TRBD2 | TGTGCCAGCAGCTTAGGACTAGCGGGCTACAATGAGCAGTTCTTC | CASSLGLAGYNEQFF
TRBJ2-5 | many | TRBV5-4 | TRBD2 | TGTGCCAGCAGCTATTCTAGCGGGGGGGACCAAGAGACCCAGTACTTC | CASSYSSGGDQETQYF
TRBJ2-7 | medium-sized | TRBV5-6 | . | TGTGCCAGCAGCATGGGAGGTGGCGTTTCCTACGAGCAGTACTTC | CASSMGGGVSYEQYF
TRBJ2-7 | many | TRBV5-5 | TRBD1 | TGTGCCAGCAGCTTGGGGGGGGGGACAGGGTACGAGCAGTACTTC | CASSLGGGTGYEQYF
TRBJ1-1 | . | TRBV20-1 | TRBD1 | TGCAGTGCTAGAGATATGGACAGGGGGGCTGAAGCTTTCTTT | CSARDMDRGAEAFF
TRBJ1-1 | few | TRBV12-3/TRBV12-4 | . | TGTGCCAGCTGGGGGACCTGGGGGAACACTGAAGCTTTCTTT | CASWGTWGNTEAFF
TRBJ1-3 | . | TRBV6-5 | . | TGTGCCAGCAGTTTATCCTCGGGGGGCTCTGGAAACACCATATATTTT | CASSLSSGGSGNTIYF
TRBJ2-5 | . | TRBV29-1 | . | TGCAGCGTTGCCCGCGAGACCCAGTACTTC | CSVARETQYF